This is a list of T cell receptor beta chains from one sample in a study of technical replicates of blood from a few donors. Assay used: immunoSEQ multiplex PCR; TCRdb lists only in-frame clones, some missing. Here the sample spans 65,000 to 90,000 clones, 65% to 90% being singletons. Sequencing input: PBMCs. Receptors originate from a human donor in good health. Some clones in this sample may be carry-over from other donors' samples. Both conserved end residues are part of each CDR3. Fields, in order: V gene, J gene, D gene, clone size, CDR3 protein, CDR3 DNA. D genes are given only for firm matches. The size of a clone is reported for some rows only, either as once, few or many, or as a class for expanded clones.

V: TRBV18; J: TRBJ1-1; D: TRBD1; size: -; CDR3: CASSPKGQGSNTEAFF; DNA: TGTGCCAGCTCACCCAAGGGACAGGGGTCGAACACTGAAGCTTTCTTT
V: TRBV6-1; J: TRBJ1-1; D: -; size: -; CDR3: CASSEAHRVDAFF; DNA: TGTGCCAGCAGTGAAGCCCACAGGGTGGACGCTTTCTTT
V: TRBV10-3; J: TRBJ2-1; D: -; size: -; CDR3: CAISGGLDNEQFF; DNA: TGTGCCATCAGTGGGGGGCTCGACAATGAGCAGTTCTTC
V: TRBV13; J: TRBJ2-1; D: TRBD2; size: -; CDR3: CASGARVYNEQFF; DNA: TGTGCGAGCGGGGCTAGAGTCTACAATGAGCAGTTCTTC
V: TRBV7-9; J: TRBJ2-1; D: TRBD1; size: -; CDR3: CASRPQGANNEQFF; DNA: TGTGCCAGCAGGCCACAGGGGGCTAACAATGAGCAGTTCTTC
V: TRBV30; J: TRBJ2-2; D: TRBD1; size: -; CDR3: CARATGVTGELFF; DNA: TGTGCCCGCGCTACAGGGGTTACCGGGGAGCTGTTTTTT
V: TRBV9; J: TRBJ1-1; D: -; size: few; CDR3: CASSLSGPMNTEAFF; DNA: TGTGCCAGCAGCTTGTCAGGGCCCATGAACACTGAAGCTTTCTTT
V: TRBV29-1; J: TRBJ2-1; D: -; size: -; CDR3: CSVAGSYNEQFF; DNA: TGCAGCGTTGCCGGGTCCTACAATGAGCAGTTCTTC
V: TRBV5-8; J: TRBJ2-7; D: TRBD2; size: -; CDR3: CASSSGAREGHEQYF; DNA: TGTGCCAGCAGTTCTGGGGCGCGGGAGGGCCACGAGCAGTACTTC
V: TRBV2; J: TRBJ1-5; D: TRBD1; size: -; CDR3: CASSELGRDSLYSNQPQHF; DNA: TGTGCCAGCAGTGAGTTGGGACGGGACAGTCTATATAGCAATCAGCCCCAGCATTTT
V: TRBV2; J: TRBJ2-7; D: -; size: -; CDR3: CASNIRGGEQYF; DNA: TGTGCCAGCAATATACGAGGGGGCGAGCAGTACTTC
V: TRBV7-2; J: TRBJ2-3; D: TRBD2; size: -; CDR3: CASSLVFSGRWDTQYF; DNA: TGTGCCAGCAGCTTAGTTTTTAGCGGGAGGTGGGATACGCAGTATTTT
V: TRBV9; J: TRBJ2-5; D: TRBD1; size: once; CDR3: CASSVGQGKTLGVQYF; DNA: TGTGCCAGCAGCGTGGGACAGGGGAAAACCCTTGGTGTCCAGTACTTC
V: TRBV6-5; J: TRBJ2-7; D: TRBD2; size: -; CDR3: CASSYSRRGTYEQYF; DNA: TGTGCCAGCAGTTACTCGAGGCGGGGGACCTACGAGCAGTACTTC
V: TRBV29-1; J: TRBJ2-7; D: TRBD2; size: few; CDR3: CSVGTSGDVYEQYF; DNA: TGCAGCGTTGGGACTAGCGGGGATGTCTACGAGCAGTACTTC
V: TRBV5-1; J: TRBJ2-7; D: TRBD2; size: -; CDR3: CASSLSGGSYEQYF; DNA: TGCGCCAGCAGCTTGAGCGGGGGATCCTACGAGCAGTACTTC
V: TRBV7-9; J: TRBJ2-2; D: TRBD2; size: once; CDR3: CASSTLLASATGELFF; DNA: TGTGCCAGCAGCACCCTACTAGCGTCTGCCACCGGGGAGCTGTTTTTT
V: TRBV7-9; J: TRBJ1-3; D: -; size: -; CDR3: CASSSQGLAGNTIYF; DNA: TGTGCCAGCAGCTCCCAGGGCCTAGCTGGAAACACCATATATTTT
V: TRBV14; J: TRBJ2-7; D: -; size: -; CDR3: CASSHVNEQYF; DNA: TGTGCCAGCAGCCATGTCAACGAGCAGTACTTC
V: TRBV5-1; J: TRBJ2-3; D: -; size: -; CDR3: CASSSGERTDTQYF; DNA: TGCGCCAGCAGTTCGGGAGAAAGGACAGATACGCAGTATTTT
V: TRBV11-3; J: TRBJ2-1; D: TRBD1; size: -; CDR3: CASSRGTGGSGEQFF; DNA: TGTGCCAGCAGCCGCGGGACAGGGGGCTCAGGTGAGCAGTTCTTC
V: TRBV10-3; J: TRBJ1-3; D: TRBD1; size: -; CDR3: CAISGRQGLKTSGNTIYF; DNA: TGTGCCATCAGTGGCCGACAGGGATTAAAAACCTCTGGAAACACCATATATTTT
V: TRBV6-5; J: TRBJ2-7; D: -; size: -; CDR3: CASSYSRSSYEQYF; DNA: TGTGCCAGCAGTTACTCCCGGAGCTCCTACGAGCAGTACTTC
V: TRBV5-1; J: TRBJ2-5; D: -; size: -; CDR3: CASSWSGTGQETQYF; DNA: TGCGCCAGCAGCTGGAGCGGGACAGGTCAAGAGACCCAGTACTTC
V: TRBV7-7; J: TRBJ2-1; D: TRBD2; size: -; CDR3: CASSAGGHNEQFF; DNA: TGTGCCAGCAGCGCGGGGGGGCACAATGAGCAGTTCTTC
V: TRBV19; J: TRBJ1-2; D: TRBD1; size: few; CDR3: CASSLPRTGTYGYTF; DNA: TGTGCCAGTAGTCTCCCCCGGACAGGGACCTATGGCTACACCTTC
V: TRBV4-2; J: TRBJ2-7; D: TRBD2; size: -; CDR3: CASSTLAGAYEQYF; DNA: TGTGCCAGCAGCACGCTAGCGGGAGCCTACGAGCAGTACTTC
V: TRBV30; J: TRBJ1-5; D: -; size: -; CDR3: CAWSDRGEPQHF; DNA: TGTGCCTGGAGTGACCGGGGTGAGCCCCAGCATTTT
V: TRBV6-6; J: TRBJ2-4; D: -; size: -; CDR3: CASSFTGILAKNIQYF; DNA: TGTGCCAGCAGTTTCACCGGGATACTAGCCAAAAACATTCAGTACTTC
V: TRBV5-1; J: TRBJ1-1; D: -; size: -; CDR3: CASSSSIGRLGAVEAFF; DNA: TGCGCCAGCAGCTCGTCCATTGGGAGATTGGGGGCTGTTGAAGCTTTCTTT
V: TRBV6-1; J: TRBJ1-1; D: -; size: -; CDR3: CASSPKGARGTEAFF; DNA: TGTGCCAGCAGTCCGAAAGGGGCCAGGGGCACTGAAGCTTTCTTT
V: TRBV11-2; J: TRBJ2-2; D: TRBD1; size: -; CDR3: CASSLGQGFNTGELFF; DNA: TGTGCCAGCAGCTTAGGACAGGGTTTTAACACCGGGGAGCTGTTTTTT
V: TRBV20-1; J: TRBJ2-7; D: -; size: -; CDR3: CSARAGDEQYF; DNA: TGCAGTGCTAGAGCAGGGGACGAGCAGTACTTC
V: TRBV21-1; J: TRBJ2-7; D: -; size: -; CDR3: CASSLRQGSDEQYF; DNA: TGTGCCAGCAGCTTGAGACAGGGAAGCGACGAGCAGTACTTC
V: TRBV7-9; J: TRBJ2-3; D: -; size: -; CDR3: CASSLLRGSGRDTQYF; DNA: TGTGCCAGCAGCTTATTACGGGGGAGTGGTAGAGATACGCAGTATTTT
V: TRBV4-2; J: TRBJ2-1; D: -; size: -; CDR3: CASSQETAGSYNEQFF; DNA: TGTGCCAGCAGCCAAGAGACGGCGGGATCCTACAATGAGCAGTTCTTC
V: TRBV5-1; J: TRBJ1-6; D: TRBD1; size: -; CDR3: CASSSGQGAGSPLHF; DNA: TGCGCCAGCAGCTCTGGACAGGGGGCAGGTTCACCCCTCCACTTT
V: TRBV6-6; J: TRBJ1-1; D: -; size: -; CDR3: CASSYTNTEAFF; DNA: TGTGCCAGCAGTTACACTAACACTGAAGCTTTCTTT
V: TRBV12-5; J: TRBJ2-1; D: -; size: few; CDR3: CASGHHRVNPYNEQFF; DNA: TGTGCTAGTGGTCACCACAGGGTGAACCCCTACAATGAGCAGTTCTTC
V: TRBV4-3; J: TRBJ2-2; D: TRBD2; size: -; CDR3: CASSQDMVAGRGGELFF; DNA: TGCGCCAGCAGCCAAGATATGGTAGCGGGAAGAGGCGGGGAGCTGTTTTTT
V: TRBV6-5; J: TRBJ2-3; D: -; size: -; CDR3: CASSSGPGAQYF; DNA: TGTGCCAGCAGTAGCGGCCCGGGGGCGCAGTATTTT
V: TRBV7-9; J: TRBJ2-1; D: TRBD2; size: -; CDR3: CASSPRGGTNEQFF; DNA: TGTGCCAGCAGCCCTCGGGGGGGCACCAATGAGCAGTTCTTC
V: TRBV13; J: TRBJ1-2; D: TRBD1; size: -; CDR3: CASSFFLGQVNYGYTF; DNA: TGTGCCAGCAGCTTTTTTCTGGGACAGGTTAACTATGGCTACACCTTC
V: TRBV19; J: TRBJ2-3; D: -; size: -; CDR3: CASSTPLEAVYTQYF; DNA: TGTGCCAGTAGTACCCCTCTCGAGGCGGTATATACGCAGTATTTT
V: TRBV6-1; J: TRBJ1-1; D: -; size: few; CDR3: CASSEHSRGGTEAFF; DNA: TGTGCCAGCAGTGAACACTCCCGGGGGGGTACTGAAGCTTTCTTT
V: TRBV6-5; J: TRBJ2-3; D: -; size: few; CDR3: CASKVRTGGRDTQYF; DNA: TGTGCCAGCAAAGTTAGAACCGGGGGGCGGGATACGCAGTATTTT
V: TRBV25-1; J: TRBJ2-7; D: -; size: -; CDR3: CASSEIFFGGAEQYF; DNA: TGTGCCAGCAGTGAGATTTTTTTTGGAGGGGCCGAGCAGTACTTC
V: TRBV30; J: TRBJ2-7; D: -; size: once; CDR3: CARLDTSTYEQYF; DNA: TGTGCTCGGCTGGACACCTCCACCTACGAGCAGTACTTC
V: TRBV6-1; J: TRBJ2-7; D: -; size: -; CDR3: CASSRDRRDEQYF; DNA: TGTGCCAGCAGTCGCGATCGCAGGGACGAGCAGTACTTC
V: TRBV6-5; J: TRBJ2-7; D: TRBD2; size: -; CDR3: CASSASGRAREQYF; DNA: TGTGCCAGCAGTGCTAGCGGGAGGGCTAGAGAGCAGTACTTC
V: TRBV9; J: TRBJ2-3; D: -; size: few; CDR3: CASSPSGGAGADTQYF; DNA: TGTGCCAGCAGCCCCAGTGGAGGGGCCGGTGCCGATACGCAGTATTTT
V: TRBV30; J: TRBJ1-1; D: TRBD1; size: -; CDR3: CAWSAGTVYLAFF; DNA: TGTGCCTGGAGTGCCGGGACAGTCTATCTGGCTTTCTTT
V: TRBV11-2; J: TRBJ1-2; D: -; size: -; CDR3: CASSLSRGTLGNYGYTF; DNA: TGTGCCAGCAGCTTATCCCGAGGAACCCTTGGAAACTATGGCTACACCTTC